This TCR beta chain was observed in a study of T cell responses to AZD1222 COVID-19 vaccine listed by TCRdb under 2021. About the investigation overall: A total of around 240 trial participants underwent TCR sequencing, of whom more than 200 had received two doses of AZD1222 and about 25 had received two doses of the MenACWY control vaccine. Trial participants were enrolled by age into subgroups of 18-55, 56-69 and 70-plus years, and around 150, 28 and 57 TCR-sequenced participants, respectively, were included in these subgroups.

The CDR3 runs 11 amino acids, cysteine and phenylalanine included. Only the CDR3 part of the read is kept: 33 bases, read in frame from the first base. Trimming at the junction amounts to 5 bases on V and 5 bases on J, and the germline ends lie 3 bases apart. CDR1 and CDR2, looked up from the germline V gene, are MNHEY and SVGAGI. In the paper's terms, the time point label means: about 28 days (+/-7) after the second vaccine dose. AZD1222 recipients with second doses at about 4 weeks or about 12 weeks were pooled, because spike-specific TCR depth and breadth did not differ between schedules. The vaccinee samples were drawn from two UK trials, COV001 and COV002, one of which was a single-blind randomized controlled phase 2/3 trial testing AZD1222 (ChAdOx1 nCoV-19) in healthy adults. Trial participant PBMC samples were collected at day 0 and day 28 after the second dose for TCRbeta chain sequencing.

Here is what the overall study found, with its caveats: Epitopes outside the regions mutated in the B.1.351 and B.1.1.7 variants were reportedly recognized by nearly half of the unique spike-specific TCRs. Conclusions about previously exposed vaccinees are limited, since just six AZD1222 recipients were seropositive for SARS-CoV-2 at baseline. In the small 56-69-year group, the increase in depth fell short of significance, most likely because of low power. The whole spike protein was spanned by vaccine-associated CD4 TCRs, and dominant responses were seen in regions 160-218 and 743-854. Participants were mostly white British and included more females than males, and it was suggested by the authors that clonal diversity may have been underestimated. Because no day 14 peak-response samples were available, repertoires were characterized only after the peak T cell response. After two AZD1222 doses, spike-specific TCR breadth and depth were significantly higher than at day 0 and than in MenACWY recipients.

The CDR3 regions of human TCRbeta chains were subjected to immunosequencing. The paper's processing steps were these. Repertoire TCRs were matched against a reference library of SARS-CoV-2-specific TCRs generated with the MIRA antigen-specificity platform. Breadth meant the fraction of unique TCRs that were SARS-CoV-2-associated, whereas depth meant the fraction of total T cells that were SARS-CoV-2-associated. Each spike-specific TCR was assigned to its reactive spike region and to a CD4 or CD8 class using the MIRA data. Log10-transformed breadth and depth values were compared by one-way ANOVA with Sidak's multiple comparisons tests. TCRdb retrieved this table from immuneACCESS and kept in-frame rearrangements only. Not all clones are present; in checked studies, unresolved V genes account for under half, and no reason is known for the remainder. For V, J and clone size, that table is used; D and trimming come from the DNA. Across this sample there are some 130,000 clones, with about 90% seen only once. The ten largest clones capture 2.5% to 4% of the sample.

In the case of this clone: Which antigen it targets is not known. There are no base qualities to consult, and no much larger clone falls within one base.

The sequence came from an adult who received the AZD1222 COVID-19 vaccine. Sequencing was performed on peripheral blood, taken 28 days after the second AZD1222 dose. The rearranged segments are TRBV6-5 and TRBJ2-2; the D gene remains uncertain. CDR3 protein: CASSMTGELFF. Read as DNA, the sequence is TGTGCCAGCAGTATGACCGGGGAGCTGTTTTTT.